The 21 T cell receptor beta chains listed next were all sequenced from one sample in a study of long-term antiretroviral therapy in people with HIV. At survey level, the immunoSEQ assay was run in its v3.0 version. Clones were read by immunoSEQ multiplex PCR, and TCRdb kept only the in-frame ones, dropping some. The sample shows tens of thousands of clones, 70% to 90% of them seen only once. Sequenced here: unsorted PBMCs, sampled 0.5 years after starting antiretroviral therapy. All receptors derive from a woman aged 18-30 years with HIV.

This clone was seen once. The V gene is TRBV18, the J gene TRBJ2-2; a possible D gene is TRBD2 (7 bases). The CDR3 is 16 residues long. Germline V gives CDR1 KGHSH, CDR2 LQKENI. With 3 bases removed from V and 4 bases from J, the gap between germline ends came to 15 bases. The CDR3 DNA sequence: TGTGCCAGCTCACCGTCAAGGGGGGGAAGCACCGGGGAGCTGTTTTTT. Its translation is CASSPSRGGSTGELFF. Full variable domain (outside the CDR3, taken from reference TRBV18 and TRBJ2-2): NAGVMQNPRHLVRRRGQEARLRCSPMKGHSHVYWYRQLPEEGLKFMVYLQKENIIDESGMPKERFSAEFPKEGPSILRIQQVVRGDSAAYFCASSPSRGGSTGELFFGEGSRLTVL.

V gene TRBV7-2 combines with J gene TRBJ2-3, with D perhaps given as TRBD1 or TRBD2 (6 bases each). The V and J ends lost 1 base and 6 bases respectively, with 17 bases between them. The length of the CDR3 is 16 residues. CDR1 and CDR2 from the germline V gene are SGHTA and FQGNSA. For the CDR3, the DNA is TGTGCCAGCAGCTTAGAGGGGGGACCCCGAGGTGATACGCAGTATTTT. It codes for CASSLEGGPRGDTQYF.

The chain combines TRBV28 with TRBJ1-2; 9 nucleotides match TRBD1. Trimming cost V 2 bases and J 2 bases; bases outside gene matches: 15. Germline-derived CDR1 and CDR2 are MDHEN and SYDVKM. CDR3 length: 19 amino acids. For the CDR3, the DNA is TGTGCCAGCAGTTTAACCACAATCTCCTACGGACAGGGGAACTATGGCTACACCTTC. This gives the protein CASSLTTISYGQGNYGYTF.

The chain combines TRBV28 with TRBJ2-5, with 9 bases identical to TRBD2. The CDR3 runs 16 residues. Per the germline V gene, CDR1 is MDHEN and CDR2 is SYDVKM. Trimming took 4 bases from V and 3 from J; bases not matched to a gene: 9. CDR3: CASSSPLTSGKETQYF. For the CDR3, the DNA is TGTGCCAGCAGTTCACCTTTGACTAGCGGAAAAGAGACCCAGTACTTC.

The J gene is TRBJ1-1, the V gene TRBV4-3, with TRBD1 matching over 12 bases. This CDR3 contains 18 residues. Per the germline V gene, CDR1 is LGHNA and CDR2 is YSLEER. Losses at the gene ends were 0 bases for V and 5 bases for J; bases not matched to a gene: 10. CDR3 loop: CASSQDPGQGAAGTEAFF. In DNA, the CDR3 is TGCGCCAGCAGCCAAGATCCGGGACAGGGGGCAGCAGGTACTGAAGCTTTCTTT.

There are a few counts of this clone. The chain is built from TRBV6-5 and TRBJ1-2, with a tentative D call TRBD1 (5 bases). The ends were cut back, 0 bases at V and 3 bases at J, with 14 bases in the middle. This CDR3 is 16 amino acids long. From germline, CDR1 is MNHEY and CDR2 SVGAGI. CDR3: CASSYSTAAYHYGYTF. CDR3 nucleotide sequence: TGTGCCAGCAGTTACTCGACAGCAGCGTATCACTATGGCTACACCTTC.

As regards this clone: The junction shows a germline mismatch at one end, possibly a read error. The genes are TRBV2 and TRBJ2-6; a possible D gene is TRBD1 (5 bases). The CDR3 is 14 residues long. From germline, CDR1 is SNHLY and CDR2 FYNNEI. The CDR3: CASTGSSGANVLTF. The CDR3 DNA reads TGTGCTAGCACAGGTAGCTCTGGGGCCAACGTCCTGACTTTC.

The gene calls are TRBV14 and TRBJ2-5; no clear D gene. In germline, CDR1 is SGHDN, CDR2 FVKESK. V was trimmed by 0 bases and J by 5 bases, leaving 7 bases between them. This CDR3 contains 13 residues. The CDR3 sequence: CASSQDSVETQYF. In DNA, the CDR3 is TGTGCCAGCAGCCAAGACTCGGTCGAGACCCAGTACTTC.

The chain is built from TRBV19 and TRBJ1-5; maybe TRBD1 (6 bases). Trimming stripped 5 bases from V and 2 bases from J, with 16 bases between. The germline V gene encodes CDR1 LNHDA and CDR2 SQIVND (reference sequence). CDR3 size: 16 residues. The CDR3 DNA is TGTGCCAGTAGTCCCTGGGAGGGGGGTGGCAATCAGCCCCAGCATTTT. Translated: CASSPWEGGGNQPQHF.

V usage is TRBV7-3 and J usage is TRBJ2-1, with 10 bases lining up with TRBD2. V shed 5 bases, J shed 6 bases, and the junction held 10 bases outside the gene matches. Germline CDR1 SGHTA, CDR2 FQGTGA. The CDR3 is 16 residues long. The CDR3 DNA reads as TGTGCCAGCAGCACTTGGACTAGCGGTTTGGTCAATGAGCAGTTCTTC. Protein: CASSTWTSGLVNEQFF.

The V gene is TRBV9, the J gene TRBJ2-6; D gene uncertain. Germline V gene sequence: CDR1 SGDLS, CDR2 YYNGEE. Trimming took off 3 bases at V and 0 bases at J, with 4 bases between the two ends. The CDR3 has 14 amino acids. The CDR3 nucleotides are TGTGCCAGCAGCGGCAGCTCTGGGGCCAACGTCCTGACTTTC. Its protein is CASSGSSGANVLTF.

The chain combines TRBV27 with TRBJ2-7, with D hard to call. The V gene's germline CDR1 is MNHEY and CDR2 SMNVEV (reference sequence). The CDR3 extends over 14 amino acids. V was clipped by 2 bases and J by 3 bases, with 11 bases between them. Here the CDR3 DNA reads TGTGCCAGCAGTTTAATGACTCCAAACTACGAGCAGTACTTC. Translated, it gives CASSLMTPNYEQYF.

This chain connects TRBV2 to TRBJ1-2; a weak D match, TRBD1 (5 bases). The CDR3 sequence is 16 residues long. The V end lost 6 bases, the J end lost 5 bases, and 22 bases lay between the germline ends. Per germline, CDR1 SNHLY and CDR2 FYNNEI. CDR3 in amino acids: CASSHLEVGLVYGYTF. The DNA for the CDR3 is TGTGCCAGCAGCCACCTTGAAGTGGGGCTGGTTTATGGCTACACCTTC.

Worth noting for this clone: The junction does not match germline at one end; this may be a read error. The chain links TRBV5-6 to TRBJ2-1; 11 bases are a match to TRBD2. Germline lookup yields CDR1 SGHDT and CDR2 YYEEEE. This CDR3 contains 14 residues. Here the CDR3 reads CASSSGLAELSGVF. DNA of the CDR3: TGTGCCAGCAGCTCGGGACTAGCGGAGCTATCGGGCGTCTTC.

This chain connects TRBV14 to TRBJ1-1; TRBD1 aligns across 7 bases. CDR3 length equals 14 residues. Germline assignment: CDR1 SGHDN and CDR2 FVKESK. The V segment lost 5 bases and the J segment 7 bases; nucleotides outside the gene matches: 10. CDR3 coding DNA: TGTGCCAGCAGCTTTGACAGGGCATTTAATGAAGCTTTCTTT. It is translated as CASSFDRAFNEAFF.

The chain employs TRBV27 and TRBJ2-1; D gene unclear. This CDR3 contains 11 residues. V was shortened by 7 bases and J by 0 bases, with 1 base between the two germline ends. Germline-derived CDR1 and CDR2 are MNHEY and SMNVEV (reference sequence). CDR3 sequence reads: CASNSYNEQFF. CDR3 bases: TGTGCCAGCAACTCCTACAATGAGCAGTTCTTC.

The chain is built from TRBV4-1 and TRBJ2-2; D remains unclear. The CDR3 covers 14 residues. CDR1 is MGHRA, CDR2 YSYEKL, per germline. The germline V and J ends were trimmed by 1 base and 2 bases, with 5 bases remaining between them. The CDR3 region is CASSQGTNTGELFF. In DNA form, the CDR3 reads TGCGCCAGCAGCCAAGGTACAAACACCGGGGAGCTGTTTTTT.

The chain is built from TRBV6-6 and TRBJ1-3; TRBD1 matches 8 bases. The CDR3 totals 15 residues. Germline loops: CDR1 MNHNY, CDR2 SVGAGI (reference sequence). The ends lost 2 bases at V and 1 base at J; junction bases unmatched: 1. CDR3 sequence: CASSYDRGSGNTIYF. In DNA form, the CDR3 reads TGTGCCAGCAGTTACGACAGGGGATCTGGAAACACCATATATTTT.

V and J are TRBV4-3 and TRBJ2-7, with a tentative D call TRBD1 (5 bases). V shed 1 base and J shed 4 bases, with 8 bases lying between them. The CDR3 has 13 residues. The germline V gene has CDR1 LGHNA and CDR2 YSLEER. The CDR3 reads CASSQGSGYEQYF. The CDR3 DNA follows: TGCGCCAGCAGCCAAGGTTCAGGGTACGAGCAGTACTTC.

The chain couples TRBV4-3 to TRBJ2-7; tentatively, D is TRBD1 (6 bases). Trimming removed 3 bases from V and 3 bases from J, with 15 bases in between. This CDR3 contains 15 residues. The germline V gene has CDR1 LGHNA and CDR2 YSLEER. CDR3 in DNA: TGCGCCAGCAGCCAGGAAGACAGGCTGGACTACGAGCAGTACTTC. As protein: CASSQEDRLDYEQYF.

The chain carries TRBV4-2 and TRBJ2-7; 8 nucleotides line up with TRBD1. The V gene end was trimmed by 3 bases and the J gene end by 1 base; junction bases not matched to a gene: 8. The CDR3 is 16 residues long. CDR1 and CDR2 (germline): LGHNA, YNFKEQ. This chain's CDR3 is CASSQAVDRGSYEQYF. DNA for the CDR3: TGTGCCAGCAGCCAGGCAGTAGACAGGGGTTCCTACGAGCAGTACTTC.